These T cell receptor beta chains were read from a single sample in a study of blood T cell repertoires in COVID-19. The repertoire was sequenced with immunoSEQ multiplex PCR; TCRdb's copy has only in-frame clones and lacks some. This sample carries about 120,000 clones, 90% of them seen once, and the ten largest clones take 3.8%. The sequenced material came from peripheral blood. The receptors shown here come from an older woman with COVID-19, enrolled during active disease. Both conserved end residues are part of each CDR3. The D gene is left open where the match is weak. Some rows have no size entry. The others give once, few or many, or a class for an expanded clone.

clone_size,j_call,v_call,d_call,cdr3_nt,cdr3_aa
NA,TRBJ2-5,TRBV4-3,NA,TGCGCCAGCAGCCAAGATATCACTACCCAAGAGACCCAGTACTTC,CASSQDITTQETQYF
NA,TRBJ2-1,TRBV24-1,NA,TGTGCCACCAGTGATTCCCACAGGGATGAGCAGTTCTTC,CATSDSHRDEQFF
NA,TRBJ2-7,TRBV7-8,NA,TGTGCCAGCAGCTTATCAGGGGCCTACGAGCAGTACTTC,CASSLSGAYEQYF
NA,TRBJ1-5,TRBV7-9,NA,TGTGCCAGCAGCTTATCCATCAATCAGCCCCAGCATTTT,CASSLSINQPQHF
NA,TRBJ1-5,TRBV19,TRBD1,TGTGCCAGTAGTATGGGGACAGGGTTTCCTAGCAATCAGCCCCAGCATTTT,CASSMGTGFPSNQPQHF
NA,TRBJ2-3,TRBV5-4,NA,TGTGCCAGCAGCCCTTCTAGGCTCGGCGCAGATACGCAGTATTTT,CASSPSRLGADTQYF
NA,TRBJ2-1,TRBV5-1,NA,TGCGCCAGCAGCTTGGCAGGGTATGAGCAGTTCTTC,CASSLAGYEQFF
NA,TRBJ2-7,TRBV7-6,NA,TGTGCCAGCAGCCCCGGAACAGGGAACCACGAGCAGTACTTC,CASSPGTGNHEQYF
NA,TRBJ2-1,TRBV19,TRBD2,TGTGCCAGTAGTATGGTTTGGACTAGCGGGGTCCTTACTAATGAGCAGTTCTTC,CASSMVWTSGVLTNEQFF
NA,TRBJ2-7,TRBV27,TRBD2,TGTGCCAGCAGTTTGACGAGCGGGGGGGCCTACGTAGAGCAGTACTTC,CASSLTSGGAYVEQYF
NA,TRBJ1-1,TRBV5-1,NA,TGCGCCAGCAGCTTGGCCGGGTCGGAGGGAACTGAAGCTTTCTTT,CASSLAGSEGTEAFF
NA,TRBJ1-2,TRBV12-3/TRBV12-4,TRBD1,TGTGCCAGCCGGACAGGGGGGCATGGCTACACCTTC,CASRTGGHGYTF
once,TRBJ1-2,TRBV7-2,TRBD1,TGTGCCAGCAGCTTAGTCAGGGGGCAGGATGGCTACACCTTC,CASSLVRGQDGYTF
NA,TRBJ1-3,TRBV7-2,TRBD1,TGTGCCAGCAGCTTAGACGACAGGGGGGGAGACACCATATATTTT,CASSLDDRGGDTIYF
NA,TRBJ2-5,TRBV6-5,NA,TGTGCCAGCACCCCCCCAGGGGAAGAGACCCAGTACTTC,CASTPPGEETQYF
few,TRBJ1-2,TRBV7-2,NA,TGTGCCAGCAGCTTAACAGCCATTGACTATGGCTACACCTTC,CASSLTAIDYGYTF
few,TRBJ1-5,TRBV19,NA,TGTGCCAGTAGTAGACAGGATGGTCCCCTCAATCAGCCCCAGCATTTT,CASSRQDGPLNQPQHF
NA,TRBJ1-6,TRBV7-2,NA,TGTGCCAGCAGCCCAGTTGGGGTGGGGCCTAATAATTCACCCCTCCACTTT,CASSPVGVGPNNSPLHF
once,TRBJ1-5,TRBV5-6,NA,TGTGCCAGCAGCACAGGGCTCAATCAGCCCCAGCATTTT,CASSTGLNQPQHF
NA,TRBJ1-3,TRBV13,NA,TGTGCCAGCAGCATTCGGGTCTCCTCTGGAAACACCATATATTTT,CASSIRVSSGNTIYF